This T cell receptor beta chain was captured in a study of cytomegalovirus exposure and HLA in healthy donors. Study-level findings and limits: Later work showed greater clonal expansion in HLA-associated TCR beta chains than in equally common others. Most TCR sequences showed up rarely, but some public TCRs showed up in many donors.

Donors sampled were nominally healthy, though unrecorded immune exposures were likely. Looked up from germline, CDR1 is LGHNA and CDR2 is YNFKEQ. The CDR3 contains 15 residues. The ends were cut back, 1 base at V and 0 bases at J, with 8 bases in the middle. About this clone itself: Its antigen is as yet unknown.

Vbeta (60) and Jbeta (13) primers were used in the PCR. TCRdb keeps only in-frame clones here, not all; method: immunoSEQ multiplex PCR. The sample has 130,000 or so clones; 74% are singletons. Sequenced input: PBMCs. The clonotype comes from a man aged 35 to 55 in good health and CMV-seropositive. This chain links TRBV4-2 with TRBJ2-3, with D tentatively TRBD1 (6 bases). The DNA of the CDR3 is TGTGCCAGCAGCCAAGCTACAGGGAGCACAGATACGCAGTATTTT. Its translation is CASSQATGSTDTQYF.